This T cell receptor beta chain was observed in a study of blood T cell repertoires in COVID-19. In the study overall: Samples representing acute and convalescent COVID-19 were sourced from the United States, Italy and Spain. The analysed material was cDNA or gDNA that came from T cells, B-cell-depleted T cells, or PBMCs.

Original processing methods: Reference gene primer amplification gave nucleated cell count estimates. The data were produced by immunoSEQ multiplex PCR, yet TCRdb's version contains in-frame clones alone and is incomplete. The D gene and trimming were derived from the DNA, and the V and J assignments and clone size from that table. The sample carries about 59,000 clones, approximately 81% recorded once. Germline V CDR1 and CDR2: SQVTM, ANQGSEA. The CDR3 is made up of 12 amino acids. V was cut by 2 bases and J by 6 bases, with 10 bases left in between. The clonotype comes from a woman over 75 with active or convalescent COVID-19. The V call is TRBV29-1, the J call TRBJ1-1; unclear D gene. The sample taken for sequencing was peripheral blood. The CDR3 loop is CSVERGSPEAFF. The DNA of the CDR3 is TGCAGCGTTGAACGGGGAAGCCCTGAAGCTTTCTTT.